The next 2 T cell receptor beta chains were all read from a single sample in a study of beta chain features in type 1 diabetes. The authors reverse transcribed all of the isolated RNA, so sequencing captured expressed TCRB transcripts. The data were produced by immunoSEQ multiplex PCR, yet TCRdb's version contains in-frame clones alone and is incomplete. In the table there are over 700,000 clones, roughly 15% of which are singletons. Sequenced input: naive CD4+ T cells from blood. The origin of the receptors is a woman aged 18-29 years in good health.

This clone was detected only a few times. V is TRBV7-9 and J is TRBJ2-1; the match to TRBD2 covers 11 bases. Losses at the gene ends were 5 bases for V and 8 bases for J; bases not matched to a gene: 8. Germline values: CDR1 SEHNR, CDR2 FQNEAQ (reference sequence). This CDR3 comprises 15 residues. The CDR3 coding sequence is TGTGCCAGCAGCCGTAGCGGGAGGGGCGGGGATGAGCAGTTCTTC. It translates to CASSRSGRGGDEQFF.

The chain joins TRBV6-5 to TRBJ2-5, with D tentatively TRBD1 or TRBD2 (6 bases each). The J call may be in error: the DNA end matches TRBJ2-7 better. This CDR3 is built from 14 residues. Germline CDR1 is MNHEY and CDR2 is SVGAGI. The CDR3 nucleotides are TGTGCCAGCAGTCCTGGACAGCGGGCCTACGAGCAGTACTTC. Translation gives CASSPGQRAYEQYF.